The rows below give T cell receptor beta chains drawn from one sample of a study of T-cell reconstitution after alpha-beta-depleted transplantation in children. Each CDR3 protein is one row after TCRdb ran MiXCR on the PCR reads. The sample carries around 370,000 distinct CDR3 sequences, 15% to 20% recorded once. Here the sequenced sample was PBMCs, mostly from graft donor cells, taken 360 days after TCRalphabeta/CD19-depleted stem cell transplant. These receptor sequences come from a male patient aged 2 to 9 who had a stem cell transplant for acute lymphoblastic leukemia, so the T cells may come from the graft donor. CDR3s include the opening cysteine and the closing phenylalanine or tryptophan. The D gene is left open where the match is weak. Clone size is given for some rows only: seen once, a few or many times, or a class if the clone is expanded.

V	J	size	D	DNA	CDR3
TRBV30	TRBJ1-5	NA	NA	TGTGCCTGGAGTGTACGAGGGGAGGGATCCAATCAGCCCCAGCATTTT	CAWSVRGEGSNQPQHF
TRBV5-5	TRBJ1-2	NA	NA	TGTGCCAGCAGCTTGGGGAGACCGGACCGTTATGGCTACACCTTC	CASSLGRPDRYGYTF
TRBV12-3/TRBV12-4	TRBJ2-5	NA	NA	TGTCCCAGCAGTTTCCGGCAGGGGGAGACCCAGTACTTC	CPSSFRQGETQYF
TRBV4-3	TRBJ2-3	few	NA	TGCGCCAGCAGCCAAGGGGCTAACACAGATACGCAGTATTTT	CASSQGANTDTQYF
TRBV5-1	TRBJ2-5	NA	TRBD2	TGCGCCAGCAGCCACCAAGGCGGGAGGGAGACCCAGTACTTC	CASSHQGGRETQYF
TRBV10-3	TRBJ2-1	NA	NA	TGTGCCATCAGGACCGGGCTCTCAAATGAGCAGTTCTTC	CAIRTGLSNEQFF
TRBV29-1	TRBJ1-2	many	TRBD1	TGCAGCGTTGGGGGACAGGTGCCTATAGATGGCTACACCTTC	CSVGGQVPIDGYTF
TRBV4-2	TRBJ2-7	few	TRBD1	TGTGCCAGCAGCCAAGATATCCCCCGACAGGGCCCCTACGAGCAGTACTTC	CASSQDIPRQGPYEQYF
TRBV4-2	TRBJ2-3	few	NA	TGTGCCAGCAGCCAAGGTCTAGGCCGAAGGAGCTCTAGCACAGATACGCAGTATTTT	CASSQGLGRRSSSTDTQYF
TRBV20-1	TRBJ1-1	few	NA	TGCAGTGCTAGAGTGGGGCGTGGGGACACTGAAGCTTTCTTT	CSARVGRGDTEAFF
TRBV4-1	TRBJ2-7	NA	NA	TGCGCCAGCAGCCAAGTGGGGGCTATCCACTACGAGCAGTACTTC	CASSQVGAIHYEQYF
TRBV28	TRBJ2-3	many	NA	TGTGCCAGCAGTGGCCGGGACGATACGCAGTATTTT	CASSGRDDTQYF
TRBV12-3/TRBV12-4	TRBJ1-1	few	NA	TGTGCCAGCAGTGGCCCCGTTGAAGCTTTCTTT	CASSGPVEAFF
TRBV10-2	TRBJ2-3	many	TRBD2	TGCGCCAGCAGTAGCGGGATTAGAGATACGCAGTATTTT	CASSSGIRDTQYF
TRBV11-2	TRBJ1-1	NA	NA	TGTGCCAGCAGCCCGGGGACACGGAACACTGAAGCTTTCTTT	CASSPGTRNTEAFF
TRBV4-1	TRBJ2-7	NA	NA	TGCGCCAGCAGCCAACGGGACCAACACTACGAGCAGTACTTC	CASSQRDQHYEQYF
TRBV7-6	TRBJ2-7	NA	TRBD1	TGTGCCAGCAGCCAGACAGGGTTCAACGAGCAGTACTTC	CASSQTGFNEQYF
TRBV6-2/TRBV6-3	TRBJ2-7	few	NA	TGTGCCAGCAGTTACCGCCGGGAGATTAGCGAGCAGTACTTC	CASSYRREISEQYF